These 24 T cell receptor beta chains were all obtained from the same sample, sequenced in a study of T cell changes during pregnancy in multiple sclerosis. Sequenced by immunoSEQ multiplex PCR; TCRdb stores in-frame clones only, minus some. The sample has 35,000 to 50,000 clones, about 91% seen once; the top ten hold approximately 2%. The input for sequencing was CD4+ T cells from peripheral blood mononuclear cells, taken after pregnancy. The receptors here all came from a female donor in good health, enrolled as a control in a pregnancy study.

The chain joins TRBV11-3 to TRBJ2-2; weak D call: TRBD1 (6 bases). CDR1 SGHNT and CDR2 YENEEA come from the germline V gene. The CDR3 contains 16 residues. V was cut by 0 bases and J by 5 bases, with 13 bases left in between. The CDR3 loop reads CASSLDFGGRTGELFF. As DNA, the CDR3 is TGTGCCAGCAGCTTAGATTTTGGGGGCCGGACCGGGGAGCTGTTTTTT.

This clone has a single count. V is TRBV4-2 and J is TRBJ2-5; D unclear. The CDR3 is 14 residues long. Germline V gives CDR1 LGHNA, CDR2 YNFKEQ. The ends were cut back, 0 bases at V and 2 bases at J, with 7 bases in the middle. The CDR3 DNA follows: TGTGCCAGCAGCCAAGATGAGGTACAAGAGACCCAGTACTTC. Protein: CASSQDEVQETQYF.

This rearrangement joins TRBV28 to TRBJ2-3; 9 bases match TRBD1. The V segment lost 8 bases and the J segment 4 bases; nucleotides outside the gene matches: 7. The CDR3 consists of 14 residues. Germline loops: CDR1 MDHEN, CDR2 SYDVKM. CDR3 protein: CASVTGGIADTQYF. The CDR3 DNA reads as TGTGCCAGCGTCACAGGGGGCATCGCAGATACGCAGTATTTT.

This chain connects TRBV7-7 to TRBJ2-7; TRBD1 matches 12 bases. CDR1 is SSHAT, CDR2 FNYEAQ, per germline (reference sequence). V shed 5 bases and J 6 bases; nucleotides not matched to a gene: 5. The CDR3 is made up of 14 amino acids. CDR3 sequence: CASSPGTGGVEQYF. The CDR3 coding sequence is TGTGCCAGCAGCCCTGGGACAGGGGGCGTCGAGCAGTACTTC.

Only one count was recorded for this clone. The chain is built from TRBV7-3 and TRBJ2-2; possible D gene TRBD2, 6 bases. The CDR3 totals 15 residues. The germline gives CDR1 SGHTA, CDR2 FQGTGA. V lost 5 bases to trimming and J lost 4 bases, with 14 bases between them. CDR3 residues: CASSTSRDSTGELFF. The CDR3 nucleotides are TGTGCCAGCAGCACCTCCCGGGACTCCACCGGGGAGCTGTTTTTT.

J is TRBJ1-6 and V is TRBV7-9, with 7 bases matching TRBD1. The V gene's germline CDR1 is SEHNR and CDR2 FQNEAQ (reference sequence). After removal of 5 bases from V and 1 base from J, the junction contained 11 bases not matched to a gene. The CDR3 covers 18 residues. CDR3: CASSLPDREVSYNSPLHF. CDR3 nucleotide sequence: TGTGCCAGCAGCCTCCCCGACAGGGAGGTTTCCTATAATTCACCCCTCCACTTT.

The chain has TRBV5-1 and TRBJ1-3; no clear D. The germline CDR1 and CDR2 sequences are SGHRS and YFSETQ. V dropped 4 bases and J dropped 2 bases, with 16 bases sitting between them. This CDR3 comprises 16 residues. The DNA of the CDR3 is TGCGCCAGCAGCCGGGGTGGGCAGATTGCTGGAAACACCATATATTTT. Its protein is CASSRGGQIAGNTIYF.

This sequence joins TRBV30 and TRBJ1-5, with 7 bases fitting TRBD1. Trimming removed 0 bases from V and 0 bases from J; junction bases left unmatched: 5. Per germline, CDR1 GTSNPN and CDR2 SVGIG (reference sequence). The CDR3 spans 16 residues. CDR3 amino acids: CAWSVKGQNSNQPQHF. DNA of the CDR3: TGTGCCTGGAGTGTAAAGGGACAGAATAGCAATCAGCCCCAGCATTTT.

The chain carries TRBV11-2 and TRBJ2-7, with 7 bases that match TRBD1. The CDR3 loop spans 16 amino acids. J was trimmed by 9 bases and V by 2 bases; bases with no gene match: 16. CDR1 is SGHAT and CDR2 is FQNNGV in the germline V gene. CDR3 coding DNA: TGTGCCAGCAGCTTATCGGGGACAGTATCTAAACCGGGGCAGTACTTC. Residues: CASSLSGTVSKPGQYF. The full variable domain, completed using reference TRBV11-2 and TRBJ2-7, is EAGVAQSPRYKIIEKRQSVAFWCNPISGHATLYWYQQILGQGPKLLIQFQNNGVVDDSQLPKDRFSAERLKGVDSTLKIQPAKLEDSAVYLCASSLSGTVSKPGQYFGPGTRLTVT.

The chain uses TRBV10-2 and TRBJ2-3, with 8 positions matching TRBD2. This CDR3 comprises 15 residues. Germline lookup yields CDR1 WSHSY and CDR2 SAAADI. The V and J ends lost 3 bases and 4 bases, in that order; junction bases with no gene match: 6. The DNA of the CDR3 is TGCGCCAGCAGTGATGACGGGGGGGCCGCAGATACGCAGTATTTT. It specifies CASSDDGGAADTQYF.

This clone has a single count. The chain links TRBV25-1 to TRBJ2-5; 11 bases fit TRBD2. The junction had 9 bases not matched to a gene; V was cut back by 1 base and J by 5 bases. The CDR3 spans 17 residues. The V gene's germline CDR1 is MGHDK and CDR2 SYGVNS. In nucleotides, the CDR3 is TGTGCCAGCAGTGAATCGCGACTAGCGGGAACACGGGAGACCCAGTACTTC. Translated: CASSESRLAGTRETQYF.

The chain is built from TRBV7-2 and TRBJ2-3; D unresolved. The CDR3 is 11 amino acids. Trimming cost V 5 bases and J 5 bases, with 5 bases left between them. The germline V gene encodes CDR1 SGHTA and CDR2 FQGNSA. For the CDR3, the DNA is TGTGCCAGCAGCCAGAAAGATACGCAGTATTTT. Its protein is CASSQKDTQYF.

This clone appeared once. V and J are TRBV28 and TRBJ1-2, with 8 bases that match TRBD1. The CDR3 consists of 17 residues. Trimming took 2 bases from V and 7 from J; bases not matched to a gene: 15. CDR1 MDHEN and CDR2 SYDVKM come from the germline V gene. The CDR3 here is CASSLTLVQGAISGYTF. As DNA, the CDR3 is TGTGCCAGCAGTTTAACCCTCGTGCAGGGGGCTATCTCTGGCTACACCTTC.

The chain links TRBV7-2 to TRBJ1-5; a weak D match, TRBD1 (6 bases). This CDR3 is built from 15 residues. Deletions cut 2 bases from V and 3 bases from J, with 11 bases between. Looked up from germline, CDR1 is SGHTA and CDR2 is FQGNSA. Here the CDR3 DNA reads TGTGCCAGCAGCTTACGACAGGAAGTCAATCAGCCCCAGCATTTT. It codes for CASSLRQEVNQPQHF. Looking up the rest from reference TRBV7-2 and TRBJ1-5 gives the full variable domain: GAGVSQSPSNKVTEKGKDVELRCDPISGHTALYWYRQSLGQGLEFLIYFQGNSAPDKSGLPSDRFSAERTGGSVSTLTIQRTQQEDSAVYLCASSLRQEVNQPQHFGDGTRLSIL.

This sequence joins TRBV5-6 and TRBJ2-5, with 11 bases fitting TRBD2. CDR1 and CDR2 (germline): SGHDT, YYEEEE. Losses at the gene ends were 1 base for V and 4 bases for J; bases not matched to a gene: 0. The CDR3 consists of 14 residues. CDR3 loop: CASSLLAGGETQYF. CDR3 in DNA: TGTGCCAGCAGCTTGCTAGCGGGAGGAGAGACCCAGTACTTC.

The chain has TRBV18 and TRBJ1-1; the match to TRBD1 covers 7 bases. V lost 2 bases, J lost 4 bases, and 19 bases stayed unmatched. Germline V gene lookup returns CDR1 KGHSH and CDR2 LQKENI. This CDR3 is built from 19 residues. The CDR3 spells CASSPSQGGFVRSTTEAFF. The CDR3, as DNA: TGTGCCAGCTCACCATCTCAGGGGGGTTTTGTTCGATCGACCACTGAAGCTTTCTTT.

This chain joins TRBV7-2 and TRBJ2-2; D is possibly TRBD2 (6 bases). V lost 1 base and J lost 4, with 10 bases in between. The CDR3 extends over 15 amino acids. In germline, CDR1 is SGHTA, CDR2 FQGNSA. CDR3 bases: TGTGCCAGCAGCTTAGAGGGACTTCTCACCGGGGAGCTGTTTTTT. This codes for CASSLEGLLTGELFF.

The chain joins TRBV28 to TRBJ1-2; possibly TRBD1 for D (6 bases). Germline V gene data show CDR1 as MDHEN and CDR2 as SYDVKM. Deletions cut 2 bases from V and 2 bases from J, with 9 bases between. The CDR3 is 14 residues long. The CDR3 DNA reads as TGTGCCAGCAGTTTAAAGGGACACAACTATGGCTACACCTTC. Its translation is CASSLKGHNYGYTF.

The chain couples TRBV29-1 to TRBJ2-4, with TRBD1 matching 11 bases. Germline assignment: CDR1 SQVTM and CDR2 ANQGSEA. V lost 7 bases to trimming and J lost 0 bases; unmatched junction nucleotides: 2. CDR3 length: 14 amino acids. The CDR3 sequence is CSAGQGGAKNIQYF. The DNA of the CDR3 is TGCAGCGCGGGACAGGGGGGAGCCAAAAACATTCAGTACTTC.

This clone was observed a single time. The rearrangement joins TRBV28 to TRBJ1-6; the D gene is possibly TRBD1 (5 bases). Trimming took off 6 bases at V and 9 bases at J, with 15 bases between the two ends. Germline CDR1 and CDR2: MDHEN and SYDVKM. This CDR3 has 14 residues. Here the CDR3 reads CASSRQFNGSPLHF. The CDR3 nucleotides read TGTGCCAGCAGCAGACAGTTTAATGGTTCACCCCTCCACTTT.

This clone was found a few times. The CDR3 nucleotides are TGTGCCAGCAGCCCCGTCGTCTACCCTCTCAATGAGCAGTTCTTC. As protein: CASSPVVYPLNEQFF. The chain is built from TRBV5-5 and TRBJ2-1; D remains ambiguous. The CDR3 extends over 15 amino acids. V was cut by 4 bases and J by 6 bases, with 17 bases left in between. Germline V gene sequence: CDR1 SGHKS, CDR2 YYEKEE (reference sequence).

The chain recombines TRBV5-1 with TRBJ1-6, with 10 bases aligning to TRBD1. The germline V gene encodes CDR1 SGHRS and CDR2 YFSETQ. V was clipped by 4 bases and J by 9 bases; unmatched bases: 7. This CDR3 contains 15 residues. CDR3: CASSTGQGTGSPLHF. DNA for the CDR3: TGCGCCAGCAGCACGGGACAGGGGACGGGTTCACCCCTCCACTTT.

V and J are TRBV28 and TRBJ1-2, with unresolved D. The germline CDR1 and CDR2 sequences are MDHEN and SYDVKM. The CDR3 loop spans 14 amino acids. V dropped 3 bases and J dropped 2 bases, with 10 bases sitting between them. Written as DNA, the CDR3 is TGTGCCAGCAGTTTTACTGCGGGCAACTATGGCTACACCTTC. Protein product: CASSFTAGNYGYTF.

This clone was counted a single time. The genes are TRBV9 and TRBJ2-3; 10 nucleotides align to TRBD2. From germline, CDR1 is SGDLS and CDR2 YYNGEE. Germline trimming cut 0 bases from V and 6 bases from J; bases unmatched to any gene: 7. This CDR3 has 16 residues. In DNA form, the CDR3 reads TGTGCCAGCAGCGTAGCGAGCGGGGGGGCCCCCGATACGCAGTATTTT. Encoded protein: CASSVASGGAPDTQYF.